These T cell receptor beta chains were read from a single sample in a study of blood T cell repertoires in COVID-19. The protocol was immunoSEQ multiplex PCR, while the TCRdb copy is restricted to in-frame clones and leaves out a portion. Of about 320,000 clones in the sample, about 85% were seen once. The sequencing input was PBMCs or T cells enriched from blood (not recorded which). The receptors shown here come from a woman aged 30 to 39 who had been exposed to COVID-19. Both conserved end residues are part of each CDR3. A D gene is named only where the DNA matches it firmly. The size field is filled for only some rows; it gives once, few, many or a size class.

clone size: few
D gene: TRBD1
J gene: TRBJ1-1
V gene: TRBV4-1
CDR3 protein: CASSHWDSMNTEAFF
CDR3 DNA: TGCGCCAGCAGCCATTGGGACAGCATGAACACTGAAGCTTTCTTT

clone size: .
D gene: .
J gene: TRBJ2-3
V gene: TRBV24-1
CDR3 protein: CATSAGKGPTDTQYF
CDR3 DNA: TGTGCCACCAGTGCGGGGAAGGGCCCAACAGATACGCAGTATTTT

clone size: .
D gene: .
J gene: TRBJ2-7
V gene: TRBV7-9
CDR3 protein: CASSFRTPWQYF
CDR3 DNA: TGTGCCAGCAGCTTTAGGACACCCTGGCAGTACTTC

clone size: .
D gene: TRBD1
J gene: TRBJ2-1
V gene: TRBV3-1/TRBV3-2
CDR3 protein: CASSEGQGNEQFF
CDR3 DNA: TGTGCCAGCAGCGAAGGACAGGGGAATGAGCAGTTCTTC

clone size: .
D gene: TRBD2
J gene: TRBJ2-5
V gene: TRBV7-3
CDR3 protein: CASSLSSGRETQYF
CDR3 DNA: TGTGCCAGCAGCTTATCTAGCGGGAGGGAGACCCAGTACTTC

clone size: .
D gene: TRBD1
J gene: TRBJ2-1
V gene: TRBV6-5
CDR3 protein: CASSSAGTGGNEQFF
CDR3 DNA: TGTGCCAGCAGCTCTGCCGGGACAGGGGGCAATGAGCAGTTCTTC

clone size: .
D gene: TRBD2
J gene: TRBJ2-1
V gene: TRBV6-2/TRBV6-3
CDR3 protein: CASSLSGGSYNEQFF
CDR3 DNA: TGTGCCAGCAGTCTGAGCGGGGGGAGTTACAATGAGCAGTTCTTC

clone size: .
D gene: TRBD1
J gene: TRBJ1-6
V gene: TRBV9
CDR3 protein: CASSDRDRGRSNSPLHF
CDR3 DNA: TGTGCCAGCAGCGACCGGGACAGGGGGCGAAGTAATTCACCCCTCCACTTT

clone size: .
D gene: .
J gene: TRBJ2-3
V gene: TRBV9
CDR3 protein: CASGIASTDTQYF
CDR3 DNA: TGTGCCAGTGGAATAGCTAGCACAGATACGCAGTATTTT

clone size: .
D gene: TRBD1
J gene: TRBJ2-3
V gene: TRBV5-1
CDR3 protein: CASSVTQGASTDTQYF
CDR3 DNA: TGCGCCAGCAGCGTGACGCAGGGGGCAAGCACAGATACGCAGTATTTT

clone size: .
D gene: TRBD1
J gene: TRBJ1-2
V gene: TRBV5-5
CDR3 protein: CASSLDGTGGHGYTF
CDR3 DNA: TGTGCCAGCAGCTTGGATGGGACAGGGGGCCATGGCTACACCTTC

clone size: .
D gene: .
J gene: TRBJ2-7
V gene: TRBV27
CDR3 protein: CARPQRRASREQYF
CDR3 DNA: TGTGCCAGACCCCAGAGGCGGGCTAGCCGGGAGCAGTACTTC

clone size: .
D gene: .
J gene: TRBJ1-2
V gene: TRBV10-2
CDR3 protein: CASSDFVGSFYGYTF
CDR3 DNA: TGCGCCAGCAGTGACTTCGTCGGGAGTTTTTATGGCTACACCTTC

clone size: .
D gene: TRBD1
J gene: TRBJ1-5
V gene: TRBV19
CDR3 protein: CASRGIGQGGNSNQPQHF
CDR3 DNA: TGTGCCAGTAGGGGCATAGGCCAGGGGGGAAATAGCAATCAGCCCCAGCATTTT

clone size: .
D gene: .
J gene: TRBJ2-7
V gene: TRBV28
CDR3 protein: CASSSDEQYF
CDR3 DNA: TGTGCCAGCAGTTCGGACGAGCAGTACTTC

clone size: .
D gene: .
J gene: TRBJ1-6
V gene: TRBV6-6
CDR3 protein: CASSPWGVNDNSPLHF
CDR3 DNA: TGTGCCAGCAGTCCTTGGGGGGTTAATGATAATTCACCCCTCCACTTT

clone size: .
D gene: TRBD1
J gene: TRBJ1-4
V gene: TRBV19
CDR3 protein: CASSIENRTGDEKLFF
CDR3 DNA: TGTGCCAGTAGTATAGAAAATAGGACAGGAGATGAAAAACTGTTTTTT

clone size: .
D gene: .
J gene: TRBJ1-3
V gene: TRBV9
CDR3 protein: CASSVGPGSPPNTIYF
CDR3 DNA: TGTGCCAGCAGCGTAGGTCCAGGGTCACCTCCAAACACCATATATTTT

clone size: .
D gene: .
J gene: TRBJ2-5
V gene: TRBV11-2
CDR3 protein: CASTNTETQYF
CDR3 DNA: TGTGCCAGCACTAATACGGAGACCCAGTACTTC

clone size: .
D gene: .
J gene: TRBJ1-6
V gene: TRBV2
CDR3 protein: CASSEEQANSPLHF
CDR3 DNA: TGTGCCAGCAGTGAAGAACAGGCGAATTCACCCCTCCACTTT

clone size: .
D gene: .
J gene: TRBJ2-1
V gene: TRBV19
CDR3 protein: CASSRDPSYNEQFF
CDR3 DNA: TGTGCCAGTAGCCGGGATCCCTCCTACAATGAGCAGTTCTTC

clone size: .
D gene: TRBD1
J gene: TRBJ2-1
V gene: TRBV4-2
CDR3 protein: CASSQDFVGQGDNEQFF
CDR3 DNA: TGTGCCAGCAGCCAAGATTTCGTGGGACAGGGAGACAATGAGCAGTTCTTC

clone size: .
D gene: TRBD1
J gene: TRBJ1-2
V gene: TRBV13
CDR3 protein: CASSLEDGTVSSGYTF
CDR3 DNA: TGTGCCAGCAGCTTAGAAGACGGGACAGTTTCTTCGGGCTACACCTTC

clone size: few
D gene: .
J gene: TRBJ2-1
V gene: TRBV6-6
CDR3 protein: CASSSGLGSYNEQFF
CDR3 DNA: TGTGCCAGCAGCTCGGGACTCGGCTCCTACAATGAGCAGTTCTTC

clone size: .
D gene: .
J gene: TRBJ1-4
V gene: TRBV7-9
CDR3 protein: CASSRPGQIKAAEKLFF
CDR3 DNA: TGTGCCAGCAGCCGCCCCGGACAGATTAAGGCGGCTGAAAAACTGTTTTTT

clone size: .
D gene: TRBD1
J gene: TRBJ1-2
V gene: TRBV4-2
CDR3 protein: CASSQEPPGQNYGYTF
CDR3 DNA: TGTGCCAGCAGCCAAGAACCTCCGGGACAGAATTATGGCTACACCTTC

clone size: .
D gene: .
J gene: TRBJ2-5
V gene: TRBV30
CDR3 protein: CAWRRGGLETQYF
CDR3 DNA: TGTGCCTGGAGGAGGGGGGGGTTGGAGACCCAGTACTTC

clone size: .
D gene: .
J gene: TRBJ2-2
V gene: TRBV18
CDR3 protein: CASSPPYTGELFF
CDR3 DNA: TGTGCCAGCTCACCCCCATACACCGGGGAGCTGTTTTTT

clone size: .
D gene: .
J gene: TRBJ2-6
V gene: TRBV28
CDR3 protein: CASSFWAAGANVLTF
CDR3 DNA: TGTGCCAGCAGTTTTTGGGCCGCTGGGGCCAACGTCCTGACTTTC

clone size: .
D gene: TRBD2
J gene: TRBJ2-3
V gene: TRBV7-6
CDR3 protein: CASSLARGAGTGDTQYF
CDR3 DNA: TGTGCCAGCAGCTTAGCGCGCGGAGCGGGGACTGGGGATACGCAGTATTTT

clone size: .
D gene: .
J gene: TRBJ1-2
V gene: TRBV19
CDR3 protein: CASSLGRAYGYTF
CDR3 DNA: TGTGCCAGTAGTTTGGGCAGGGCCTATGGCTACACCTTC

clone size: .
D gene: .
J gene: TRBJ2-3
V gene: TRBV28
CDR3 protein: CANLGGTDTQYF
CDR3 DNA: TGTGCCAACCTGGGGGGTACGGATACGCAGTATTTT

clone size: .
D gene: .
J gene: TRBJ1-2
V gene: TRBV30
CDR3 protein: CAWSVQRGGGYTF
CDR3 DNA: TGTGCCTGGAGTGTACAGCGGGGAGGTGGCTACACCTTC

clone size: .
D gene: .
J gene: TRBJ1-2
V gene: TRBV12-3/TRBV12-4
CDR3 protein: CASSSIPSTGYTF
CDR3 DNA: TGTGCCAGCAGTTCCATCCCCAGTACTGGCTACACCTTC

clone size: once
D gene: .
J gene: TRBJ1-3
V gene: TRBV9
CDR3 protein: CASSVVSSGNTIYF
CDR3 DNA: TGTGCCAGCAGCGTAGTCAGCTCTGGAAACACCATATATTTT

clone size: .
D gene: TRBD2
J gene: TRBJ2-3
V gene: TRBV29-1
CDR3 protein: CSVGLAGVDTQYF
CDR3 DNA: TGCAGCGTTGGACTAGCGGGAGTGGATACGCAGTATTTT

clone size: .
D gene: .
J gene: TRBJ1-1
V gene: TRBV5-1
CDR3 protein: CASSLRQVANTEAFF
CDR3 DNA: TGCGCCAGCAGCTTGCGACAGGTCGCGAACACTGAAGCTTTCTTT

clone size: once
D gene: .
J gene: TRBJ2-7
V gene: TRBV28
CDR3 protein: CASSQTGYYEQYF
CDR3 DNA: TGTGCCAGCAGTCAAACAGGGTACTACGAGCAGTACTTC

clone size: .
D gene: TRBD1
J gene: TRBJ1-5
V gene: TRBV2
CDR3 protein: CASSERGLQPQHF
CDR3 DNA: TGTGCCAGCAGTGAGAGGGGGCTCCAGCCCCAGCATTTT

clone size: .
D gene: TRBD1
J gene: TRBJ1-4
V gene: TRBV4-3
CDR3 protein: CASSQDRSGGYEKLFF
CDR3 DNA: TGCGCCAGCAGCCAAGATAGGTCAGGGGGGTATGAAAAACTGTTTTTT

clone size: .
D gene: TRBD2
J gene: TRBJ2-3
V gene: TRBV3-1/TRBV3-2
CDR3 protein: CASSRDGGTDTQYF
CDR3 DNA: TGTGCCAGCAGCCGCGACGGGGGGACAGATACGCAGTATTTT

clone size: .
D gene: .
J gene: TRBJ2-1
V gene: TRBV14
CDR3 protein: CASSNPSDSYNEQFF
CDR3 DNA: TGTGCCAGCAGCAACCCTAGCGACTCCTACAATGAGCAGTTCTTC

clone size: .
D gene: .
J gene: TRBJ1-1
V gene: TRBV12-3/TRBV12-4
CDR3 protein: CASTERNTEAFF
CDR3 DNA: TGTGCCAGCACCGAGAGGAACACTGAAGCTTTCTTT

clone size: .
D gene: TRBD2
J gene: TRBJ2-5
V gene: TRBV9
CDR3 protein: CASSTGTSGRETQYF
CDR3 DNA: TGTGCCAGCAGCACCGGGACTAGCGGCCGGGAGACCCAGTACTTC

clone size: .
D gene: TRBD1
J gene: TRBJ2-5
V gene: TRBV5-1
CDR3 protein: CASLGTAQETQYF
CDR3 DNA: TGCGCCAGCCTAGGGACAGCCCAAGAGACCCAGTACTTC

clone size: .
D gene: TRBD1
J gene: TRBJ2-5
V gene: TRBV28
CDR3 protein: CASSPRQGATGETQYF
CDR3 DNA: TGTGCCAGCAGCCCGCGACAGGGGGCAACAGGAGAGACCCAGTACTTC

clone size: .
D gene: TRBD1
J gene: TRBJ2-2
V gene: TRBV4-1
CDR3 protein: CASSHRTPGQGARYTGELFF
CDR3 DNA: TGCGCCAGCAGCCATCGAACGCCGGGACAGGGGGCGCGGTACACCGGGGAGCTGTTTTTT

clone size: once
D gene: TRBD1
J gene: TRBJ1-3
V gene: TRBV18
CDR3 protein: CASSPPGTGKRNTIYF
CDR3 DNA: TGTGCCAGCTCACCCCCCGGGACAGGCAAGAGAAACACCATATATTTT

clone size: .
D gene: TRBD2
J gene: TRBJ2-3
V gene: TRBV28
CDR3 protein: CASSFHGGNTDTQYF
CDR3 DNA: TGTGCCAGCAGTTTCCACGGGGGGAATACAGATACGCAGTATTTT

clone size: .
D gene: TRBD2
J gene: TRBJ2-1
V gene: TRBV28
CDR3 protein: CASSFRLAGVNEQFF
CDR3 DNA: TGTGCCAGCAGTTTTAGACTAGCGGGAGTGAATGAGCAGTTCTTC

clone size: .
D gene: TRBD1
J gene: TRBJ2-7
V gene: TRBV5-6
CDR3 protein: CASRLTTGTGNYEQYF
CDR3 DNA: TGTGCCAGCAGGCTGACAACCGGGACAGGGAACTACGAGCAGTACTTC

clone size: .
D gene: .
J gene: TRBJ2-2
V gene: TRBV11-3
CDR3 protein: CASSLDQGLGELFF
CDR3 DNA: TGTGCCAGCAGCTTAGACCAGGGCCTTGGGGAGCTGTTTTTT

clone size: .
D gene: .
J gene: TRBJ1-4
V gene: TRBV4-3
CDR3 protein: CASSQDVSGAKLFF
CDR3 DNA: TGCGCCAGCAGCCAAGATGTCAGTGGAGCAAAACTGTTTTTT